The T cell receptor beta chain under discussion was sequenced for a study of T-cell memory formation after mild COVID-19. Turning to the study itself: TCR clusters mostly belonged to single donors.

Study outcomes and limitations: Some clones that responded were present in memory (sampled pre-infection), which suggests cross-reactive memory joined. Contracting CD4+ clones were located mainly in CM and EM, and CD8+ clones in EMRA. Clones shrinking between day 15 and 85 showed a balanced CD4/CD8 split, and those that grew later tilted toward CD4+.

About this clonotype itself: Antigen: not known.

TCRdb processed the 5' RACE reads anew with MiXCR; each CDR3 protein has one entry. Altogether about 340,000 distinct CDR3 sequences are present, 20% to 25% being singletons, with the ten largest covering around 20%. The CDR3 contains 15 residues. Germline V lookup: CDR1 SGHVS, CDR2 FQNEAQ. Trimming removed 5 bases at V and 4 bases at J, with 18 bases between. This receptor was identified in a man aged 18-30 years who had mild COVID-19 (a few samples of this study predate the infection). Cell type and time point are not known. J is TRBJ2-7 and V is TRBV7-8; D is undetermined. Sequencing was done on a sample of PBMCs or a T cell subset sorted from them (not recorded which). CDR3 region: CASSPRRRPTYEQYF. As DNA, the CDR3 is TGTGCCAGCAGCCCCAGACGGAGACCAACTTACGAGCAGTACTTC.